This entry lists 15 T cell receptor beta chains sequenced from one sample in a study of CD4 T cell repertoires in COVID-19. The method was immunoSEQ multiplex PCR; TCRdb's version includes in-frame clones alone and lacks a portion of them. The sample yields 7,000 to 8,500 clones, approximately 81% seen once. Sequencing was done directly on freshly isolated, uncultured memory T cells. Material: effector memory CD4+ T cells from blood, obtained before the COVID-19 pandemic. The receptors here all came from a human donor who had COVID-19.

This chain joins TRBV19 and TRBJ2-7, with TRBD2 matching over 8 bases. The germline CDR1 and CDR2 sequences are LNHDA and SQIVND (reference sequence). With 4 bases clipped from V and 3 bases from J, the junction kept 11 bases outside the gene matches. The CDR3 length is 16 residues. The CDR3 nucleotides are TGTGCCAGTAGTAAGGGGGGTAGCGGGATTCGCTACGAGCAGTACTTC. It yields the protein CASSKGGSGIRYEQYF.

The chain uses TRBV2 and TRBJ1-4, with D uncertain. The CDR3 runs 13 residues. Germline lookup yields CDR1 SNHLY and CDR2 FYNNEI. Trimming removed 4 bases at V and 7 bases at J, with 10 bases between. Here the CDR3 reads CASSVNGVEKLFF. The CDR3, as DNA: TGTGCCAGCAGTGTCAACGGGGTTGAAAAACTGTTTTTT.

The gene calls are TRBV11-3 and TRBJ2-5, with unresolved D. The CDR3 totals 13 residues. The germline CDR1 and CDR2 sequences are SGHNT and YENEEA. V lost 3 bases and J lost 4, with 9 bases in between. CDR3 DNA: TGTGCCAGCAGCTTTCTGACGGGAGAGACCCAGTACTTC. This gives the protein CASSFLTGETQYF.

The rearrangement links TRBV18 to TRBJ2-7; 10 nucleotides align to TRBD2. V lost 6 bases and J lost 5; bases outside the gene matches: 10. There are 15 residues in the CDR3. Per germline, CDR1 KGHSH and CDR2 LQKENI. The CDR3: CASSWDPSGSDEQYF. CDR3 nucleotide sequence: TGTGCCAGCTCGTGGGATCCTAGCGGGAGTGACGAGCAGTACTTC.

This clone counts as large. The chain employs TRBV6-1 and TRBJ2-7; D remains ambiguous. The V and J ends lost 1 base and 7 bases respectively, with 11 bases between them. The CDR3 loop spans 13 amino acids. Germline CDR1 is MNHNS and CDR2 is SASEGT. The CDR3 here is CASSEDPLEEQYF. The CDR3 nucleotides are TGTGCCAGCAGTGAAGACCCTTTGGAGGAGCAGTACTTC.

V and J are TRBV30 and TRBJ1-5; 8 bases are shared with TRBD1. V lost 4 bases and J lost 6; bases outside the gene matches: 14. The CDR3 has 16 amino acids. Looked up from germline, CDR1 is GTSNPN and CDR2 is SVGIG (reference sequence). The CDR3 nucleotides are TGTGCCTGGACTCCCCCCCAGGGGGCGCGGGGTCAGCCCCAGCATTTT. Its translation: CAWTPPQGARGQPQHF.

The chain employs TRBV11-2 and TRBJ2-7; D is undetermined. The CDR3 runs 14 residues. Germline V CDR1 and CDR2: SGHAT, FQNNGV. The ends were cut back, 1 base at V and 4 bases at J, with 11 bases in the middle. CDR3 loop: CASSLVLAPYEQYF. Here the CDR3 DNA reads TGTGCCAGCAGCTTAGTATTGGCCCCGTACGAGCAGTACTTC.

The CDR3 nucleotides read TGCGCCAGCAGCGAACTCGGGACTTGGAGCGTAGCGAACACCGGGGAGCTGTTTTTT. Amino acid sequence: CASSELGTWSVANTGELFF. The rearrangement joins TRBV10-2 to TRBJ2-2; D is perhaps TRBD2 (6 bases). Germline assignment: CDR1 WSHSY and CDR2 SAAADI. V lost 6 bases to trimming and J lost 0 bases, with 23 bases between them. This CDR3 spans 19 amino acids.

A single count supports this clone. The rearrangement links TRBV7-8 to TRBJ2-5; D remains unclear. The CDR3 is made up of 12 amino acids. The V end lost 1 base, the J end lost 5 bases, and 5 bases lay between the germline ends. The germline gives CDR1 SGHVS, CDR2 FQNEAQ. CDR3 amino acids: CASSLGRETQYF. The CDR3 DNA reads as TGTGCCAGCAGCTTAGGTCGGGAGACCCAGTACTTC.

This clone occurred a few times. This chain links TRBV19 with TRBJ1-2; 10 bases map to TRBD1. Per germline, CDR1 LNHDA and CDR2 SQIVND (reference sequence). V shed 7 bases and J 3 bases; nucleotides not matched to a gene: 11. The length of the CDR3 is 16 residues. The CDR3 protein is CASTPPTGGGYYGYTF. The CDR3 DNA sequence: TGTGCCAGTACCCCCCCGACAGGGGGCGGGTACTATGGCTACACCTTC.

There are a few counts of this clone. The chain links TRBV28 to TRBJ1-1; 9 nucleotides match TRBD1. Germline V gene lookup returns CDR1 MDHEN and CDR2 SYDVKM. The junction had 8 bases not matched to a gene; V was cut back by 7 bases and J by 5 bases. This CDR3 contains 14 residues. The CDR3 region has the DNA TGTGCCAGCACCATTCACAGGGGGCGTACTGAAGCTTTCTTT. It codes for CASTIHRGRTEAFF.

This sequence joins TRBV19 and TRBJ2-5; weak D call: TRBD1 (5 bases). Trimming stripped 7 bases from V and 5 bases from J, with 17 bases between. The CDR3 sequence is 14 residues long. Germline loops: CDR1 LNHDA, CDR2 SQIVND (reference sequence). The CDR3 protein is CASNAGLRAETQYF. In DNA form, the CDR3 reads TGTGCCAGTAATGCCGGCCTCAGGGCTGAGACCCAGTACTTC.

This chain links TRBV6-6 with TRBJ2-7; a weak D match, TRBD1 (5 bases). V lost 2 bases, J lost 2 bases, and 7 bases lay in between. The CDR3 sequence is 13 residues long. CDR1 MNHNY and CDR2 SVGAGI come from the germline V gene (reference sequence). The CDR3 region has the DNA TGTGCCAGCAGTTACAGCAGGGCCTACGAGCAGTACTTC. Amino acid sequence: CASSYSRAYEQYF.

The chain is built from TRBV7-6 and TRBJ1-3, with 7 bases lining up with TRBD1. Trimming removed 2 bases from V and 7 bases from J; junction bases left unmatched: 11. Germline CDR1 is SGHVS and CDR2 is FNYEAQ. The CDR3 is 16 residues long. The DNA for the CDR3 is TGTGCCAGCAGCTTACAGAGCGGACAGGTGCCCAACACCATATATTTT. Translation: CASSLQSGQVPNTIYF.

This chain uses TRBV27 with TRBJ1-4, with 7 bases that match TRBD1. V was clipped by 6 bases and J by 2 bases; unmatched bases: 6. CDR1 MNHEY and CDR2 SMNVEV come from the germline V gene (reference sequence). The CDR3 is 15 amino acids. As DNA, the CDR3 is TGTGCCAGCAGGCTTCGACAGGGCACTAATGAAAAACTGTTTTTT. This sequence encodes CASRLRQGTNEKLFF.